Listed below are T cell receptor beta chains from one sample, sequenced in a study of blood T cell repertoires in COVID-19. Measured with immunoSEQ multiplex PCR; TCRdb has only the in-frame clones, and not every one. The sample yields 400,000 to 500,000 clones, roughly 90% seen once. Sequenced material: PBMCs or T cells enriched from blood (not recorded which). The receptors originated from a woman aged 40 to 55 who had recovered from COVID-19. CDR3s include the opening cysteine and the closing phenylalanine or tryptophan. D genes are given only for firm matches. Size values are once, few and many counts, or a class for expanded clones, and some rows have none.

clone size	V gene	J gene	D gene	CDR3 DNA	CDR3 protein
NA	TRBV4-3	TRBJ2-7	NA	TGCGCCAGCAGCCAAGTCAGGCAAGCGGCGCGCGAGCAGTACTTC	CASSQVRQAAREQYF
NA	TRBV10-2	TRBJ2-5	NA	TGCGCCAGCAGTGCCGGGAGCGGCGGGGAGACCCAGTACTTC	CASSAGSGGETQYF
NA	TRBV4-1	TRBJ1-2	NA	TGCGCCAGCAGCCAAGTAGACTCGGTCAGATTAGACCTCACTACCAACTATGGCTACACCTTC	CASSQVDSVRLDLTTNYGYTF
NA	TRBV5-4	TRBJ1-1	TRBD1	TGTGCCAGCAGCTTGGTCGGACAGGGGGCTTCGGGCACTGAAGCTTTCTTT	CASSLVGQGASGTEAFF
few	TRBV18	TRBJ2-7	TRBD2	TGTGCCAGCTCGACCACTACTAGCGGGTATGAGCAGTACTTC	CASSTTTSGYEQYF
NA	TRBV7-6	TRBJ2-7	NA	TGTGCCAGCAGCCCCGGAGCGCAGACCTACGAGCAGTACTTC	CASSPGAQTYEQYF
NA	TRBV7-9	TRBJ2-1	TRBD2	TGTGCCAGCAGGACCCGGGGACTAGCGGGAGGACTTGGGAGAAATGAGCAGTTCTTC	CASRTRGLAGGLGRNEQFF
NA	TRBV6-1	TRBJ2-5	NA	TGTGCCAGCAGTGATCAGGGGCTAGGGCAAGAGACCCAGTACTTC	CASSDQGLGQETQYF
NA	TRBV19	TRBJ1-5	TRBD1	TGTGCCACCACACCCGGACAGGGTATCATTTACCAGCCCCAGCATTTT	CATTPGQGIIYQPQHF
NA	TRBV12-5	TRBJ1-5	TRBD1	TGTGCTAGTGGTTTGCCCTGGACAGGGGGTTATCAGCCCCAGCATTTT	CASGLPWTGGYQPQHF
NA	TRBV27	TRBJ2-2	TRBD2	TGTGCCAGCACACGGGGGGGGAACACCGGGGAGCTGTTTTTT	CASTRGGNTGELFF
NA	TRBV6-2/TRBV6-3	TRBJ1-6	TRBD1	TGTGCCAGCAGCCGCTGGACAGGCTATAATTCACCCCTCCACTTT	CASSRWTGYNSPLHF
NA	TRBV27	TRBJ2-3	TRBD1	TGTGCCACCGCGAGAGGACAGGGGAGCACAGATACGCAGTATTTT	CATARGQGSTDTQYF
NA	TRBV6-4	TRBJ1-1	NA	TGTGCCAGCAGTGACACAGGGGAAGCTTTCTTT	CASSDTGEAFF
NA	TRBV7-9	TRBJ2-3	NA	TGTGCCAGCAGCTTAGTCCAGATCAGGAATACGCAGTATTTT	CASSLVQIRNTQYF
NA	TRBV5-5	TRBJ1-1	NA	TGTGCCAGCAGCTTCTTCAGGGAGAACACTGAAGCTTTCTTT	CASSFFRENTEAFF
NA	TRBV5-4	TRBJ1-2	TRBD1	TGTGCCAGCAGCTTAGGGACAGGGGATGGCTACACCTTC	CASSLGTGDGYTF
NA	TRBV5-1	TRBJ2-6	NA	TGCGCCAGCAGCGGCGGGACTGCGAGATCTGGGGCCAACGTCCTGACTTTC	CASSGGTARSGANVLTF
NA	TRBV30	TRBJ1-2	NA	TGTGCCTGGATCGGGTCGGGGAACTATGGCTACACCTTC	CAWIGSGNYGYTF
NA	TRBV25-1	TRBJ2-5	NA	TGTGCCAGCAGTGGATCGACATTTAAGTACTTC	CASSGSTFKYF
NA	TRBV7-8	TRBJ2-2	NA	TGTGCCAGCAGCTTCCCCAGACTAGGGACGAACACCGGGGAGCTGTTTTTT	CASSFPRLGTNTGELFF
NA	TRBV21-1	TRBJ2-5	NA	TGTGCCAGCAGCAAAAGGGATACGGGGGAGACCCAGTACTTC	CASSKRDTGETQYF
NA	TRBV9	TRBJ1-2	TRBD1	TGTGCCAGCAGCGTAGCCCAGGGGGCGTTTGGCTACACCTTC	CASSVAQGAFGYTF
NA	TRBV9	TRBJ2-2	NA	TGTGCCAGCAGCGTAGTAAGCGGGTTGAACACCGGGGAGCTGTTTTTT	CASSVVSGLNTGELFF
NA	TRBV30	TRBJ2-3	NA	TGTGCCTGGAGAGTAGCACCGCCTGGTACGCAGTATTTT	CAWRVAPPGTQYF
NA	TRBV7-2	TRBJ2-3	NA	TGTGCCAGCAGCTTATTGGCGGGGTCAGATACGCAGTATTTT	CASSLLAGSDTQYF
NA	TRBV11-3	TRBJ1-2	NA	TGTGCCAGCAGCTTAGAGGGGGCGGCTGGCTACACCTTC	CASSLEGAAGYTF
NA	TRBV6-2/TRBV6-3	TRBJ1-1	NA	TGTGCCAGCAGTTACTCGGTCGGGACTGAAGCTTTCTTT	CASSYSVGTEAFF
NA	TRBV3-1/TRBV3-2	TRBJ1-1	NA	TGTGCCAGCAGCCATATCAGACAGGCCACTGAAGCTTTCTTT	CASSHIRQATEAFF
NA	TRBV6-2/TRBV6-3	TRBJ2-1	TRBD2	TGTGCCAGCAGTTACGACGGGACTAGCGGGTCCTCCTACAATGAGCAGTTCTTC	CASSYDGTSGSSYNEQFF
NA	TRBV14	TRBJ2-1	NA	TGTGCCAGCAGCCCAATCGGGAGAGACAATGAGCAGTTCTTC	CASSPIGRDNEQFF
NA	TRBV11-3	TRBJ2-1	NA	TGTGCCAGCACCAAGAAGGGAGGACCCCACAATGAGCAGTTCTTC	CASTKKGGPHNEQFF
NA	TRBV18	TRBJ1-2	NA	TGTGCCAGCTCACCGCTAAATGGCTACACCTTC	CASSPLNGYTF